What follows are 26 T cell receptor beta chains derived from one specimen sequenced in a study of T cell changes during pregnancy in multiple sclerosis. Some clones are missing from TCRdb's copy, which holds only in-frame ones; the method was immunoSEQ multiplex PCR. The data show roughly 40,000 clones, approximately 92% seen once. The source was CD4+ T cells from peripheral blood mononuclear cells, collected after pregnancy. These receptors came from a female donor in good health, enrolled as a control in a pregnancy study.

J is TRBJ2-2 and V is TRBV5-5; TRBD2 matches at 12 bases. There are 15 residues in the CDR3. Germline V gene data show CDR1 as SGHKS and CDR2 as YYEKEE (reference sequence). The V and J ends lost 3 bases and 3 bases, in that order; junction bases with no gene match: 0. CDR3 loop: CASSWTSGDTGELFF. CDR3 nucleotide sequence: TGTGCCAGCAGCTGGACTAGCGGGGACACCGGGGAGCTGTTTTTT.

The chain is built from TRBV7-2 and TRBJ1-1; a weak D match, TRBD1 (6 bases). V was pared by 5 bases and J by 1 base, with 11 bases between. This CDR3 contains 14 residues. Per germline, CDR1 SGHTA and CDR2 FQGNSA. The DNA for the CDR3 is TGTGCCAGCAGCCACATAGGGGGGAACACTGAAGCTTTCTTT. It codes for CASSHIGGNTEAFF.

This chain connects TRBV5-4 to TRBJ2-3; TRBD1 matches 8 bases. The germline CDR1 and CDR2 sequences are SGHNT and YYREEE (reference sequence). The length of the CDR3 is 15 residues. V shed 4 bases and J 4 bases; nucleotides not matched to a gene: 8. The CDR3 reads CASSPDRVSADTQYF. In DNA, the CDR3 is TGTGCCAGCAGCCCGGACAGGGTAAGCGCAGATACGCAGTATTTT.

V usage is TRBV12-5 and J usage is TRBJ2-1; D is unclear. Germline V gene lookup returns CDR1 LGHNT and CDR2 FRNRAP. CDR3 length: 11 amino acids. The V gene lost 3 bases and the J gene lost 7 bases, with 4 bases spanning the gap. CDR3 protein: CASGFYNEQFF. CDR3 DNA sequence: TGTGCTAGTGGTTTTTATAATGAGCAGTTCTTC.

Notes on this clone: The identical CDR3 is also encoded by other nucleotide sequences in the sample. V gene TRBV4-1 combines with J gene TRBJ2-4; 7 nucleotides line up with TRBD2. Losses at the gene ends were 1 base for V and 3 bases for J; bases not matched to a gene: 12. This CDR3 is built from 18 residues. CDR1 is MGHRA and CDR2 is YSYEKL in the germline V gene. This CDR3 is CASSQGAKRGTNKNIQYF. The CDR3 DNA is TGCGCCAGCAGCCAAGGGGCCAAGCGGGGAACAAACAAAAACATTCAGTACTTC.

This chain joins TRBV7-2 and TRBJ2-3; D is ambiguous. Germline CDR1 SGHTA, CDR2 FQGNSA. The CDR3 consists of 13 residues. Trimming took off 1 base at V and 3 bases at J, with 5 bases between the two ends. The CDR3 here is CASSLEPTDTQYF. The CDR3 nucleotides are TGTGCCAGCAGCTTAGAGCCAACAGATACGCAGTATTTT.

J is TRBJ2-7 and V is TRBV19; D is perhaps TRBD2 (5 bases). V dropped 9 bases and J dropped 0 bases, with 15 bases sitting between them. Looked up from germline, CDR1 is LNHDA and CDR2 is SQIVND (reference sequence). The CDR3 has 14 amino acids. The CDR3 coding sequence is TGTGCCAGCAGTGGCAGGAGCGGCTCCTACGAGCAGTACTTC. Translating gives CASSGRSGSYEQYF.

This chain joins TRBV7-6 and TRBJ1-1, with 10 bases that match TRBD1. This CDR3 region has 14 residues. J lost 10 bases, V lost 5 bases, and 10 bases had no gene match. Germline V gene data show CDR1 as SGHVS and CDR2 as FNYEAQ. The CDR3, as DNA: TGTGCCAGCAGCGCTGGGACAGGGGAGGTTGGAGCTTTCTTT. It encodes CASSAGTGEVGAFF.

This clone was detected only once. CDR3 DNA sequence: TGTGCCAGCAGTTTGTCCAGGGCCTATAATTCACCCCTCCACTTT. It translates to CASSLSRAYNSPLHF. The genes are TRBV28 and TRBJ1-6, with a possible D match to TRBD1 (5 bases). In germline, CDR1 is MDHEN, CDR2 SYDVKM. The V gene lost 3 bases and the J gene lost 2 bases, with 8 bases spanning the gap. The CDR3 has 15 amino acids.

This clone was counted a single time. The V gene is TRBV27, the J gene TRBJ2-3; possible D gene TRBD2, 6 bases. This CDR3 has 17 residues. V dropped 6 bases and J dropped 4 bases, with 23 bases sitting between them. CDR1 and CDR2 (germline): MNHEY, SMNVEV (reference sequence). Here the CDR3 DNA reads TGTGCCAGCAGCTCGGACTCGGGGGAGTTTTTCCCAGATACGCAGTATTTT. It is translated as CASSSDSGEFFPDTQYF.

This chain connects TRBV28 to TRBJ1-2; tentative D call: TRBD1 (5 bases). In germline, CDR1 is MDHEN, CDR2 SYDVKM. The CDR3 has 12 amino acids. Trimming took off 2 bases at V and 10 bases at J, with 11 bases between the two ends. This chain's CDR3 is CASSLGGRDYTF. The CDR3 DNA follows: TGTGCCAGCAGTTTAGGGGGGAGGGACTACACCTTC.

The chain has TRBV27 and TRBJ1-1, with D hard to call. The CDR3 loop spans 11 amino acids. The V gene lost 6 bases and the J gene lost 9 bases, with 11 bases spanning the gap. Germline loops: CDR1 MNHEY, CDR2 SMNVEV (reference sequence). The chain's CDR3 is CASSRGAQAFF. The CDR3 region has the DNA TGTGCCAGCAGCCGAGGTGCCCAAGCTTTCTTT.

CDR3 coding DNA: TGTGCCAGCAGCTTGGGTGCGGGGCTTGCTAATGAAAAACTGTTTTTT. Its translation is CASSLGAGLANEKLFF. This chain uses TRBV5-4 with TRBJ1-4; D is perhaps TRBD1 (5 bases). The germline V gene has CDR1 SGHNT and CDR2 YYREEE (reference sequence). The CDR3 is 16 amino acids. Trimming cost V 0 bases and J 3 bases, with 12 bases left between them.

The chain carries TRBV7-2 and TRBJ2-7; 8 nucleotides line up with TRBD1. Germline V gene lookup returns CDR1 SGHTA and CDR2 FQGNSA. The CDR3 has 15 residues. After removal of 4 bases from V and 4 bases from J, the junction contained 9 bases not matched to a gene. CDR3 nucleotides: TGTGCCAGCAGCTCAGTCAGACAGGGGTATTACGAGCAGTACTTC. This translates into CASSSVRQGYYEQYF. The variable domain in full, completed from reference TRBV7-2 and TRBJ2-7, reads GAGVSQSPSNKVTEKGKDVELRCDPISGHTALYWYRQSLGQGLEFLIYFQGNSAPDKSGLPSDRFSAERTGGSVSTLTIQRTQQEDSAVYLCASSSVRQGYYEQYFGPGTRLTVT.

This clone was seen a handful of times. The chain joins TRBV6-6 to TRBJ1-3; TRBD1 is a possible D gene (5 bases). The CDR3 spans 14 residues. Germline values: CDR1 MNHNY, CDR2 SVGAGI (reference sequence). The V end was cut by 6 bases, the J end by 2 bases, with 11 bases between. CDR3 residues: CASRDGGTGNTIYF. In DNA, the CDR3 is TGTGCCAGCAGGGACGGGGGAACTGGAAACACCATATATTTT.

This clone was counted a single time. This chain joins TRBV7-6 and TRBJ2-3; 10 bases fit TRBD2. CDR1 SGHVS and CDR2 FNYEAQ come from the germline V gene. With 5 bases clipped from V and 1 base from J, the junction kept 6 bases outside the gene matches. The CDR3 spans 16 residues. CDR3 sequence (DNA): TGTGCCAGCAGCATTTTAGCGGGGGGCCGCACAGATACGCAGTATTTT. This codes for CASSILAGGRTDTQYF.

The chain has TRBV7-6 and TRBJ1-1; TRBD1 matches at 9 bases. Germline values: CDR1 SGHVS, CDR2 FNYEAQ. There are 14 residues in the CDR3. The junction had 5 bases not matched to a gene; V was cut back by 5 bases and J by 4 bases. CDR3 sequence reads: CASSQQGASTEAFF. CDR3 in DNA: TGTGCCAGCAGCCAACAGGGGGCTAGCACTGAAGCTTTCTTT. The entire variable domain, with the rest obtained from reference TRBV7-6 and TRBJ1-1, is as follows: GAGVSQSPRYKVTKRGQDVALRCDPISGHVSLYWYRQALGQGPEFLTYFNYEAQQDKSGLPNDRFSAERPEGSISTLTIQRTEQRDSAMYRCASSQQGASTEAFFGQGTRLTVV.

CDR3: CASSRYGTAGGEQYF. The CDR3 nucleotides are TGCGCCAGCAGCAGGTACGGGACAGCCGGAGGCGAGCAGTACTTC. The chain carries TRBV5-1 and TRBJ2-7, with 7 bases identical to TRBD1. V lost 4 bases to trimming and J lost 6 bases; unmatched junction nucleotides: 13. Germline-derived CDR1 and CDR2 are SGHRS and YFSETQ. There are 15 residues in the CDR3.

The V call is TRBV28, the J call TRBJ2-2, with 7 bases lining up with TRBD2. CDR1 MDHEN and CDR2 SYDVKM come from the germline V gene. V shed 5 bases and J 3 bases; nucleotides not matched to a gene: 12. This CDR3 is 17 amino acids long. The CDR3 is CASSPAASGAYTGELFF. CDR3 nucleotides: TGTGCCAGCAGTCCCGCGGCTAGCGGCGCCTACACCGGGGAGCTGTTTTTT.

The J gene is TRBJ1-1, the V gene TRBV11-2, with D possibly matching TRBD1 (5 bases). This CDR3 region has 14 residues. V lost 2 bases and J lost 4, with 11 bases in between. Germline assignment: CDR1 SGHAT and CDR2 FQNNGV. The CDR3 nucleotides are TGTGCCAGCAGCTTATCCCAGGGAAGCACTGAAGCTTTCTTT. This gives the protein CASSLSQGSTEAFF.

V gene TRBV6-1 combines with J gene TRBJ2-3, with D unresolved. Trimming took off 1 base at V and 1 base at J, with 3 bases between the two ends. Germline CDR1 is MNHNS and CDR2 is SASEGT. The CDR3 loop spans 13 amino acids. The CDR3 loop reads CASSEGGTDTQYF. CDR3 nucleotide sequence: TGTGCCAGCAGTGAAGGCGGCACAGATACGCAGTATTTT.

This rearrangement joins TRBV5-1 to TRBJ2-3; perhaps TRBD2 as D (6 bases). This CDR3 has 15 amino acids. Deletions cut 4 bases from V and 5 bases from J, with 17 bases between. The germline V gene has CDR1 SGHRS and CDR2 YFSETQ. The CDR3 sequence: CASSLTGSILDTQYF. Here the CDR3 DNA reads TGCGCCAGCAGCCTCACCGGGAGCATCCTAGATACGCAGTATTTT. The variable domain in full, with the rest retrieved from reference TRBV5-1 and TRBJ2-3, is KAGVTQTPRYLIKTRGQQVTLSCSPISGHRSVSWYQQTPGQGLQFLFEYFSETQRNKGNFPGRFSGRQFSNSRSEMNVSTLELGDSALYLCASSLTGSILDTQYFGPGTRLTVL.

This sequence joins TRBV29-1 and TRBJ1-5, with D possibly matching TRBD1 (6 bases). With 5 bases removed from V and 6 bases from J, the gap between germline ends came to 14 bases. The CDR3 runs to 13 residues. Germline V CDR1 and CDR2: SQVTM, ANQGSEA. The CDR3 protein is CSVLVRGVQPQHF. The CDR3 DNA is TGCAGCGTTTTGGTCAGGGGCGTTCAGCCCCAGCATTTT.

The rearrangement uses TRBV28 and TRBJ2-3; TRBD1 might be the D (6 bases). Germline CDR1 is MDHEN and CDR2 is SYDVKM. V was clipped by 7 bases and J by 0 bases, with 8 bases between them. The CDR3 length is 13 residues. CDR3 nucleotides: TGTGCCAGCACAACAGGGAGCACAGATACGCAGTATTTT. It is translated as CASTTGSTDTQYF.

The chain is built from TRBV18 and TRBJ2-7; possibly TRBD2 for D (5 bases). CDR3 length: 14 amino acids. Germline V gene sequence: CDR1 KGHSH, CDR2 LQKENI. Between the trimmed V and J ends, which lost 5 bases and 3 bases, there was a span of 14 bases. CDR3 amino acids: CASSLLGFGYEQYF. CDR3 sequence (DNA): TGTGCCAGCTCATTACTAGGGTTTGGCTACGAGCAGTACTTC.

The chain links TRBV28 to TRBJ2-5, with 7 bases lining up with TRBD2. Unmatched junction bases numbered 7, after V lost 4 bases and J lost 2 bases. CDR1 and CDR2 from the germline V gene are MDHEN and SYDVKM. This CDR3 has 15 amino acids. The CDR3 DNA reads TGTGCCAGCAGTTCGGCGGGGGTGCGGCAAGAGACCCAGTACTTC. This sequence encodes CASSSAGVRQETQYF.